These T cell receptor beta chains were read from a single sample in a study of long-term antiretroviral therapy in people with HIV. Measured with immunoSEQ multiplex PCR; TCRdb has only the in-frame clones, and not every one. The table includes roughly 28,000 clones, about 90% detected once. The sequencing here drew on unsorted PBMCs, taken 1.8 years after starting antiretroviral therapy. The receptors come from a woman younger than 35 with HIV. Both conserved end residues are part of each CDR3. For some rows the clone size is stated as once, few or many, or as a class when expanded; others skip it.

V	J	size	CDR3
TRBV6-5	TRBJ1-5	.	CAACNPGQPQHF
TRBV6-1	TRBJ2-4	.	CASSDTPGGAKNIQYF
TRBV28	TRBJ2-1	.	CASSTSLGWGGAGSEQFF
TRBV27	TRBJ2-7	.	CASSLTLASYYEQYF
TRBV4-2	TRBJ2-1	once	CASSQEEVGVNNNEQFF
TRBV6-1	TRBJ2-2	.	CASRTGDTGELFF
TRBV5-4	TRBJ1-2	few	CASSFIGGYTF
TRBV19	TRBJ2-3	.	CASSPGATDTQYF
TRBV14	TRBJ1-4	.	CASSQGWGLEKLFF
TRBV28	TRBJ1-6	.	CASQPQEVNSPLHF
TRBV7-8	TRBJ2-7	.	CASRTGDYEQYF
TRBV4-1	TRBJ2-1	.	CASSQEGSGSYNEQFF
TRBV25-1	TRBJ2-7	once	CASSESRLGGLYEQYF
TRBV6-5	TRBJ2-5	few	CASSYSRGSQYF
TRBV5-4	TRBJ2-3	.	CASSSGLSRGTDTQYF
TRBV7-8	TRBJ2-3	.	CASSRGTGVDTQYF
TRBV4-3	TRBJ2-1	.	CASSQATSGRANEQFF